Listed below are T cell receptor beta chains from one sample, sequenced in a study of CD8 T cells in ankylosing spondylitis. TCRdb reprocessed the 5' RACE reads via MiXCR and lists one record per CDR3 protein. The table records about 310,000 distinct CDR3 sequences, about a fifth of them present only once. The sample comprised blood, either unsorted or a sorted T cell fraction (not recorded which). The receptors come from a female donor with ankylosing spondylitis or in good health (not recorded which). The CDR3 runs from the conserved cysteine through the conserved F or W. Fields, in order: D gene, J gene, clone size, V gene, CDR3 DNA, CDR3 protein. The D gene is left open where the match is weak. Where a row states a size, it is once, few, many or the class of an expanded clone; other rows omit it.

D gene: TRBD2; J gene: TRBJ2-4; clone size: -; V gene: TRBV7-9; CDR3 DNA: TGTGCCAGCAGCTCCCTAGCGGGGCCTAGGGACATTCAGTACTTC; CDR3 protein: CASSSLAGPRDIQYF
D gene: -; J gene: TRBJ1-1; clone size: few; V gene: TRBV6-2/TRBV6-3; CDR3 DNA: TGTGCCAGCAGTTCCCGGACACTGAACACTGAAGCTTTCTTT; CDR3 protein: CASSSRTLNTEAFF
D gene: TRBD1; J gene: TRBJ2-1; clone size: few; V gene: TRBV7-6; CDR3 DNA: TGTGCCAGCAGCTTGGGGACAGGGTCTAACAATGAGCAGTTCTTC; CDR3 protein: CASSLGTGSNNEQFF
D gene: TRBD2; J gene: TRBJ2-3; clone size: -; V gene: TRBV7-8; CDR3 DNA: TGTGCCAGCAGCCCGGGACTAGCGTTTAGCACAGATACGCAGTATTTT; CDR3 protein: CASSPGLAFSTDTQYF
D gene: TRBD1; J gene: TRBJ2-3; clone size: -; V gene: TRBV6-1; CDR3 DNA: TGTGCCATCGGTAGGGACAGTACAGATACGCAGTATTTT; CDR3 protein: CAIGRDSTDTQYF
D gene: TRBD1; J gene: TRBJ2-1; clone size: -; V gene: TRBV20-1; CDR3 DNA: TGCAGTGTCCCCGTAAGACAGGGGATCTCCAATGAGCAGTTCTTC; CDR3 protein: CSVPVRQGISNEQFF
D gene: -; J gene: TRBJ2-1; clone size: -; V gene: TRBV10-2; CDR3 DNA: TGCGCCAGCAGTGAGTCCCCCCGGCTAGTTGGGATTAGCTCCTACAATGAGCAGTTCTTC; CDR3 protein: CASSESPRLVGISSYNEQFF
D gene: -; J gene: TRBJ1-1; clone size: -; V gene: TRBV20-1; CDR3 DNA: TGCAGTGCATACCTTATCGGGACAAATGAAGCTTTCTTT; CDR3 protein: CSAYLIGTNEAFF
D gene: -; J gene: TRBJ2-1; clone size: -; V gene: TRBV5-6; CDR3 DNA: TGTGCCAGCAGCACCACGGGGATACTAGCAGATCGGAATGAGCAGTTCTTC; CDR3 protein: CASSTTGILADRNEQFF
D gene: -; J gene: TRBJ1-1; clone size: few; V gene: TRBV10-3; CDR3 DNA: TGTGCCACCGCCTGGGGGAACACTGAAGCTTTCTTT; CDR3 protein: CATAWGNTEAFF
D gene: -; J gene: TRBJ1-1; clone size: -; V gene: TRBV3-1; CDR3 DNA: TGTGCCAGCAGCCAATTGATGAACACTGAAGCTTTCTTT; CDR3 protein: CASSQLMNTEAFF
D gene: -; J gene: TRBJ1-1; clone size: -; V gene: TRBV6-1; CDR3 DNA: TGTGCCAGCACCCAACCCTCCTCAGGACAGAACACTGAAGCTTTCTTT; CDR3 protein: CASTQPSSGQNTEAFF
D gene: -; J gene: TRBJ2-1; clone size: -; V gene: TRBV18; CDR3 DNA: TGTGCCAGCTCACCACCGACGGTTCCCCAGCAGTTCTTC; CDR3 protein: CASSPPTVPQQFF
D gene: TRBD2; J gene: TRBJ2-7; clone size: -; V gene: TRBV20-1; CDR3 DNA: TGCAGTGCTTCCCGAGGGCGGGAGGGCCAGTACTTC; CDR3 protein: CSASRGREGQYF
D gene: TRBD1; J gene: TRBJ2-7; clone size: -; V gene: TRBV6-5; CDR3 DNA: TGTGCCAGCAGGTATTCCCGAGGACAGGTCTACGAGCAGTACTTC; CDR3 protein: CASRYSRGQVYEQYF
D gene: -; J gene: TRBJ2-5; clone size: -; V gene: TRBV19; CDR3 DNA: TGTGCCAGTAGTATTGGGGTGCAGCAAGAGACCCAGTACTTC; CDR3 protein: CASSIGVQQETQYF
D gene: -; J gene: TRBJ2-7; clone size: -; V gene: TRBV6-1; CDR3 DNA: TGTGCCAGCTCCACCGGAAGCGGGTTCAGCTCCTACGAGCAGTACTTC; CDR3 protein: CASSTGSGFSSYEQYF
D gene: -; J gene: TRBJ2-1; clone size: -; V gene: TRBV19; CDR3 DNA: TGTGCCAGTAGTATGGGGCTTAGCTCCTACAATGAGCAGTTCTTC; CDR3 protein: CASSMGLSSYNEQFF
D gene: -; J gene: TRBJ1-4; clone size: -; V gene: TRBV21-1; CDR3 DNA: TGTGCCAACGCCGCCCAGGGGCCCTCCGGTTTT; CDR3 protein: CANAAQGPSGF
D gene: -; J gene: TRBJ2-1; clone size: many; V gene: TRBV7-2; CDR3 DNA: TGTGCCAGCAGCGTCACCGGGGGTCTCTACAATGAGCAGTTCTTC; CDR3 protein: CASSVTGGLYNEQFF
D gene: -; J gene: TRBJ2-3; clone size: -; V gene: TRBV29-1; CDR3 DNA: TGCAGCGTTGAAGGGGTCCTTAGGGGGGGCACAGATACGCAGTATTTT; CDR3 protein: CSVEGVLRGGTDTQYF
D gene: -; J gene: TRBJ2-3; clone size: -; V gene: TRBV20-1; CDR3 DNA: TGCAGTGCCCCAAGTGCTAGGGGAGAACGGATTAGAGATACGCAGTATTTT; CDR3 protein: CSAPSARGERIRDTQYF
D gene: -; J gene: TRBJ2-4; clone size: few; V gene: TRBV7-2; CDR3 DNA: TGTGCCAGCAGCTTAGTAGCCTCGCAAGCCAAAAACATTCAGTACTTC; CDR3 protein: CASSLVASQAKNIQYF
D gene: -; J gene: TRBJ1-5; clone size: few; V gene: TRBV6-2/TRBV6-3; CDR3 DNA: TGTGCCAGCACCACGGGGAGCAATCAGCCCCAGCATTTT; CDR3 protein: CASTTGSNQPQHF
D gene: TRBD1; J gene: TRBJ1-2; clone size: many; V gene: TRBV12-3/TRBV12-4; CDR3 DNA: TGTGCCAGCAGTCGACGCACAGGGGGGCTTTATGGCTACACCTTC; CDR3 protein: CASSRRTGGLYGYTF
D gene: -; J gene: TRBJ1-1; clone size: -; V gene: TRBV7-9; CDR3 DNA: TGTGCCAGCAGCTTCACCCCGGTGATCCTCAAAGGGACTGAAGCTTTCTTT; CDR3 protein: CASSFTPVILKGTEAFF
D gene: -; J gene: TRBJ1-5; clone size: -; V gene: TRBV10-3; CDR3 DNA: TGTGCCATCAGTGATGATCTTCCCTTAGGAACTCAGCCCCAGCATTTT; CDR3 protein: CAISDDLPLGTQPQHF
D gene: -; J gene: TRBJ2-7; clone size: -; V gene: TRBV19; CDR3 DNA: TGTGCCAGTAGCGGGAGAAGAGTCTACGAGCAGTACTTC; CDR3 protein: CASSGRRVYEQYF
D gene: -; J gene: TRBJ2-1; clone size: -; V gene: TRBV12-3/TRBV12-4; CDR3 DNA: TGTGCCAGCACCACGAGGGGCGGAGACTACAATGAGCAGTTCTTC; CDR3 protein: CASTTRGGDYNEQFF
D gene: -; J gene: TRBJ1-1; clone size: few; V gene: TRBV10-3; CDR3 DNA: TGTGCCATCAGTAAAGGGGGTGACGAGTTGGGCACTGAAGCTTTCTTT; CDR3 protein: CAISKGGDELGTEAFF
D gene: -; J gene: TRBJ2-5; clone size: few; V gene: TRBV24-1; CDR3 DNA: TGTGCCACCAGTGATGCCTCAGGGAGCCAAGAGACCCAGTACTTC; CDR3 protein: CATSDASGSQETQYF
D gene: TRBD1; J gene: TRBJ1-4; clone size: -; V gene: TRBV20-1; CDR3 DNA: TGCAGTTCACATCCTCCGGGACAGCAGAATGAAAAACTGTTTTTT; CDR3 protein: CSSHPPGQQNEKLFF
D gene: -; J gene: TRBJ2-7; clone size: -; V gene: TRBV6-1; CDR3 DNA: TGTGCCAGCAGTGAGAACATAGGTTACGCGAACGAGCAGTACTTC; CDR3 protein: CASSENIGYANEQYF
D gene: -; J gene: TRBJ1-5; clone size: few; V gene: TRBV5-1; CDR3 DNA: TGCGCCAGCAGCTTCAGGGCTGAAGGCAATCAGCCCCAGCATTTT; CDR3 protein: CASSFRAEGNQPQHF
D gene: TRBD1; J gene: TRBJ1-2; clone size: few; V gene: TRBV18; CDR3 DNA: TGTGCCAGCTCACCACCGGTCGGCGGGACAGGGCACTATGGCTACACCTTC; CDR3 protein: CASSPPVGGTGHYGYTF
D gene: -; J gene: TRBJ2-7; clone size: -; V gene: TRBV7-3; CDR3 DNA: TGTGCCAGCAGCTCGACTAGTAAGAGCGAGCAGTACTTC; CDR3 protein: CASSSTSKSEQYF
D gene: TRBD2; J gene: TRBJ2-1; clone size: few; V gene: TRBV6-2/TRBV6-3; CDR3 DNA: TGTGCCAGCAGTTACTTGGGACTACAGTTCTTC; CDR3 protein: CASSYLGLQFF
D gene: TRBD1; J gene: TRBJ2-4; clone size: -; V gene: TRBV20-1; CDR3 DNA: TGCAGTGCTAGACCAGACAGGGCTCTTCAGTACTTC; CDR3 protein: CSARPDRALQYF
D gene: -; J gene: TRBJ2-3; clone size: -; V gene: TRBV20-1; CDR3 DNA: TGCAGTGCTTCTCCGACCACAGATACGCAGTATTTT; CDR3 protein: CSASPTTDTQYF
D gene: -; J gene: TRBJ2-6; clone size: -; V gene: TRBV5-6; CDR3 DNA: TGTGCCAGCAGCTTGACAGGGAGGGCCAACGTCCTGACTTTC; CDR3 protein: CASSLTGRANVLTF
D gene: -; J gene: TRBJ2-7; clone size: many; V gene: TRBV5-1; CDR3 DNA: TGCGCCAGCAGGCTTTCAACTGGTCGGGACGGAGGCTACGAGCAGTACTTC; CDR3 protein: CASRLSTGRDGGYEQYF
D gene: -; J gene: TRBJ2-7; clone size: -; V gene: TRBV7-2; CDR3 DNA: TGTGCCAGCAGCGTGACGCAGAGCTACGAGCAGTACTTC; CDR3 protein: CASSVTQSYEQYF
D gene: TRBD2; J gene: TRBJ2-1; clone size: -; V gene: TRBV20-1; CDR3 DNA: TGCAGTGCTAGAGATCTCCAGCGGGAGGCGACATCAAGCTCCTACAATGAGCAGTTCTTC; CDR3 protein: CSARDLQREATSSSYNEQFF
D gene: -; J gene: TRBJ1-4; clone size: -; V gene: TRBV6-5; CDR3 DNA: TGTGCCAGCAGTTACTCTCTGGGAAGGGGAACTAATGAAAAACTGTTTTTT; CDR3 protein: CASSYSLGRGTNEKLFF
D gene: -; J gene: TRBJ2-6; clone size: -; V gene: TRBV5-1; CDR3 DNA: TGCGCCAGCAGCACCGACCGGGGAAGGGCCAACGTCCTGACTTTC; CDR3 protein: CASSTDRGRANVLTF
D gene: -; J gene: TRBJ2-7; clone size: -; V gene: TRBV7-2; CDR3 DNA: TGTGCCAGCAGCATCGCCGCTAGCTCCTACGAGCAGTACTTC; CDR3 protein: CASSIAASSYEQYF